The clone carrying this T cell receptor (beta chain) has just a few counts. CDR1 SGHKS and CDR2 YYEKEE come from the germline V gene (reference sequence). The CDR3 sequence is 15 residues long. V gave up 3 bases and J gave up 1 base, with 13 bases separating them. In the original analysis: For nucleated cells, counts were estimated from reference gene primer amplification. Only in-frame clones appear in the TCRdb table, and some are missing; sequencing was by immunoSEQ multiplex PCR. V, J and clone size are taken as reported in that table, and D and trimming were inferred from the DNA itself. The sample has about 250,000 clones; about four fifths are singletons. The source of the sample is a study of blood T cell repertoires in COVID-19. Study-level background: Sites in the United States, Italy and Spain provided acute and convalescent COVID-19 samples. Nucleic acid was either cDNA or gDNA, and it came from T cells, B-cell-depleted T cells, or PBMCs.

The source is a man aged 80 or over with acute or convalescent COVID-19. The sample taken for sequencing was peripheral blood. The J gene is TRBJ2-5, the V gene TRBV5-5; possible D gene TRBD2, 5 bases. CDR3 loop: CASSWAGSLQETQYF. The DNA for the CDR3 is TGTGCCAGCAGCTGGGCGGGCAGCCTCCAAGAGACCCAGTACTTC.